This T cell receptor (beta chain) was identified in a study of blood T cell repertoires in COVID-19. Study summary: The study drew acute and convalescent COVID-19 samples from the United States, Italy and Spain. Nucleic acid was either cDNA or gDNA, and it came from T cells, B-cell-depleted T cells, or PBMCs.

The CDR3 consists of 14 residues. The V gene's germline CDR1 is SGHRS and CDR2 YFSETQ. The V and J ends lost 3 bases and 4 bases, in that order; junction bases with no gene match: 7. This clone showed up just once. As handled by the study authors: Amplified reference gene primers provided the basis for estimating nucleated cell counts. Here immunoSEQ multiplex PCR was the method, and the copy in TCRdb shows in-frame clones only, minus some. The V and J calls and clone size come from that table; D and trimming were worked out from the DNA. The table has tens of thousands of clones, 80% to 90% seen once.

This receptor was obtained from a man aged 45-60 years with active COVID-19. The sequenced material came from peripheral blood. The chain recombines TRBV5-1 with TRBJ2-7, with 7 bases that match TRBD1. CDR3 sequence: CASSSGTELYEQYF. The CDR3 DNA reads TGCGCCAGCAGCTCCGGGACAGAGCTTTACGAGCAGTACTTC.